Below, one T cell receptor beta chain is given with its context. No antigen is known for it. The read terminates 3 residues ahead of where the CDR3 ends, so the germline J gene completes it. This CDR3 comprises 15 residues. J was trimmed by 1 base and V by 7 bases; bases with no gene match: 4. Germline lookup yields CDR1 LNHDA and CDR2 SQIVND (reference sequence). This sample stems from a study of Tregs in tolerant kidney transplant recipients. Notes on the study in general: This study did not directly address biological reproducibility.

Related graft donors supplied nonmyeloablative bone marrow transplants, and mixed chimerism was transient. The data were produced by immunoSEQ multiplex PCR, yet TCRdb's version contains in-frame clones alone and is incomplete. Its listing shows 6,200 or so clones. The specimen was CD4+ T cells from blood (PBMCs), collected 6 months after the transplant. The receptor was isolated from a human patient who received a combined kidney and bone marrow transplant. A share of the T cells may be of graft donor origin. The chain has TRBV19 and TRBJ2-1, with 10 bases lining up with TRBD2. CDR3: CASTEAGGSYNEQFF. The part of the CDR3 DNA that was read is TGTGCCAGTACCGAAGCGGGAGGGTCCTACAATGAG.